The present T cell receptor (beta chain) was sequenced within a study of T cells after yellow fever vaccination. This clonotype was seen a handful of times. Germline CDR1 and CDR2: MDHEN and SYDVKM. V was clipped by 3 bases and J by 7 bases; unmatched bases: 8. There are 16 residues in the CDR3. Researchers made TCR cDNA using 5'RACE template switching, and this step added a universal primer site and UMIs. TCRdb independently ran MiXCR on the 5' RACE reads; one entry per CDR3 protein. The sample consists of 300,000 to 400,000 distinct CDR3 sequences, roughly 8.7% of them appearing once. The receptor was isolated from a man between 18 and 35 years old who received the YFV17D yellow fever vaccine. The starting material was PBMCs, obtained on the day of the first yellow fever vaccination. The chain carries TRBV28 and TRBJ1-4, with TRBD1 matching over 10 bases. CDR3 in DNA: TGTGCCAGCAGTTTGTCCCCGGGACAGGGGACTGAAAAACTGTTTTTT. As protein: CASSLSPGQGTEKLFF.